This is a list of T cell receptor beta chains from one sample in a study of vaccination effects on CD4 cells after COVID-19. Here immunoSEQ multiplex PCR was the method, and the copy in TCRdb shows in-frame clones only, minus some. The sample carries 30,000 to 35,000 clones, roughly four fifths recorded once. Antigens for these TCRs are unknown. The starting material was CD4+ T cells from PBMCs cultured without peptide, obtained after COVID-19 vaccination. Every receptor here comes from a human donor who had a prior SARS-CoV-2 infection. CDR3s include the opening cysteine and the closing phenylalanine or tryptophan. D genes are given only for firm matches. A row's size may be missing; if present it is once, few, many or a size class.

d_call,j_call,v_call,clone_size,cdr3_aa,cdr3_nt
NA,TRBJ2-3,TRBV6-5,NA,CASSYSYRSLTDTQYF,TGTGCCAGCAGTTACTCCTACAGGAGCCTCACAGATACGCAGTATTTT
NA,TRBJ2-7,TRBV20-1,NA,CSASDGTHGEQYF,TGCAGTGCTAGTGATGGGACCCACGGCGAGCAGTACTTC
NA,TRBJ1-1,TRBV19,NA,CASSLGPNTEAFF,TGTGCCAGTAGTCTGGGACCGAACACTGAAGCTTTCTTT
NA,TRBJ1-1,TRBV12-3/TRBV12-4,NA,CASSSENRVEAFF,TGTGCCAGCAGTTCTGAGAACAGGGTTGAAGCTTTCTTT
NA,TRBJ2-3,TRBV27,NA,CASSPYYHTDTQYF,TGTGCCAGCAGTCCCTACTACCACACAGATACGCAGTATTTT
TRBD2,TRBJ2-1,TRBV18,once,CASSLSGIYNEQFF,TGTGCCAGCTCACTAAGCGGGATCTACAATGAGCAGTTCTTC
NA,TRBJ2-7,TRBV15,once,CATSRPGRLYEQYF,TGTGCCACCAGCAGGCCGGGACGGCTCTACGAGCAGTACTTC
TRBD2,TRBJ2-3,TRBV4-3,NA,CASSQDRRRGSGRSSTDTQYF,TGCGCCAGCAGCCAAGATAGAAGGCGGGGTAGCGGGCGGTCGTCGACAGATACGCAGTATTTT
TRBD2,TRBJ2-1,TRBV13,NA,CASSFSGTSPNEQFF,TGTGCCAGCAGCTTCTCTGGGACTAGTCCCAATGAGCAGTTCTTC
NA,TRBJ2-2,TRBV2,few,CASRWGANTGELFF,TGTGCCAGCAGATGGGGTGCGAACACCGGGGAGCTGTTTTTT
NA,TRBJ1-1,TRBV6-6,NA,CASSYSTGRGNTEAFF,TGTGCCAGCAGTTACTCTACTGGGCGGGGGAACACTGAAGCTTTCTTT
TRBD2,TRBJ2-1,TRBV2,NA,CASSESSGGNYNEQFF,TGTGCCAGCAGTGAGTCTAGCGGGGGGAACTACAATGAGCAGTTCTTC
NA,TRBJ2-7,TRBV9,NA,CASSAWEVSEQYF,TGTGCCAGCAGCGCTTGGGAGGTGTCTGAGCAGTACTTC
NA,TRBJ2-3,TRBV7-2,NA,CASSFTVDTQYF,TGTGCCAGCAGCTTCACAGTAGATACGCAGTATTTT
NA,TRBJ1-2,TRBV28,NA,CASSLGGGRRDGGYTF,TGTGCCAGCAGTTTGGGGGGGGGCAGGAGGGATGGTGGCTACACCTTC
TRBD2,TRBJ2-1,TRBV5-8,NA,CASSLGASSGSYNEQFF,TGTGCCAGCAGCTTGGGGGCCTCTAGCGGCTCCTACAATGAGCAGTTCTTC
TRBD2,TRBJ2-7,TRBV5-4,few,CASSGTSGGREQYF,TGTGCCAGCAGCGGGACTAGCGGGGGGAGGGAGCAGTACTTC
TRBD2,TRBJ2-1,TRBV11-3,NA,CASSPEWTLAGNNEQFF,TGTGCCAGCAGCCCAGAATGGACACTAGCGGGGAACAATGAGCAGTTCTTC
NA,TRBJ1-4,TRBV7-9,NA,CASSPRLRGREDEKLFF,TGTGCCAGCAGCCCCCGGTTACGCGGGAGGGAGGATGAAAAACTGTTTTTT
NA,TRBJ1-1,TRBV2,NA,CASSFLMGDTEAFF,TGTGCCAGCAGTTTCCTCATGGGGGACACTGAAGCTTTCTTT
NA,TRBJ2-3,TRBV15,NA,CATSRDPGSPSTDTQYF,TGTGCCACCAGCAGAGATCCGGGCAGCCCTAGCACAGATACGCAGTATTTT
TRBD1,TRBJ1-4,TRBV4-1,NA,CASSLRTGVSANEKLFF,TGCGCCAGCAGCCTGCGGACAGGGGTATCGGCTAATGAAAAACTGTTTTTT
TRBD1,TRBJ2-7,TRBV10-3,NA,CAIRSGTGGSSYEQYF,TGTGCCATCAGATCCGGGACAGGGGGGAGCTCCTACGAGCAGTACTTC
TRBD2,TRBJ2-5,TRBV2,NA,CASTGLAGGPPGETQYF,TGTGCCAGCACGGGACTAGCGGGGGGGCCCCCCGGAGAGACCCAGTACTTC
TRBD2,TRBJ2-1,TRBV9,few,CASSAPRGGTSYNEQFF,TGTGCCAGCAGCGCCCCCCGGGGAGGGACCTCCTACAATGAGCAGTTCTTC
TRBD1,TRBJ1-2,TRBV10-3,NA,CATHPSSGQGQNYGYTF,TGTGCCACCCACCCGAGTTCGGGACAGGGTCAAAACTATGGCTACACCTTC
NA,TRBJ1-1,TRBV6-5,once,CASSRTDTEAFF,TGTGCCAGCAGCCGTACAGACACTGAAGCTTTCTTT
NA,TRBJ2-3,TRBV2,once,CASSKLTSTDTQYF,TGTGCCAGCAGTAAATTGACTAGCACAGATACGCAGTATTTT
NA,TRBJ2-3,TRBV18,NA,CASSPVRTVRWDTQYF,TGTGCCAGCTCACCCGTTAGGACAGTTCGTTGGGATACGCAGTATTTT